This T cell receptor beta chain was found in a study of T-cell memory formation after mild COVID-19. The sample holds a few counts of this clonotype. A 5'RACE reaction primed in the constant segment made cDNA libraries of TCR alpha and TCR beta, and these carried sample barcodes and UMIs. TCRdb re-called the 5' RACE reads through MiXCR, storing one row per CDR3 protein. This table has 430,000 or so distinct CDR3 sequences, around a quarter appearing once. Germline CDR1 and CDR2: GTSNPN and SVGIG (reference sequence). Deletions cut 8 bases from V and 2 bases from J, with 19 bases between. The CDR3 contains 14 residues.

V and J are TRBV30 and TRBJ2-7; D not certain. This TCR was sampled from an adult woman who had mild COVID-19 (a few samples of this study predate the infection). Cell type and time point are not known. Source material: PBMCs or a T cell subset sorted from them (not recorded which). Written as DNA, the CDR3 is TGTGCCGGTAAAAGAGGCCTCCTCCCCTACGAGCAGTACTTC. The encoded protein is CAGKRGLLPYEQYF.